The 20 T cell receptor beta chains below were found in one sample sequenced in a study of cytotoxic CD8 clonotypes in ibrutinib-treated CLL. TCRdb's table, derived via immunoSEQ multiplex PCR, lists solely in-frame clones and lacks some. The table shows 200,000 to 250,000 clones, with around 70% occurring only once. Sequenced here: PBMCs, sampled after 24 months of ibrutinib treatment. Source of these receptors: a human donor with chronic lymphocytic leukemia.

This CDR3 reads CASSPGTVPYEQYF. Written as DNA, the CDR3 is TGTGCCAGCAGTCCCGGAACAGTCCCATATGAGCAGTACTTC. J is TRBJ2-7 and V is TRBV27; the D is unclear. From germline, CDR1 is MNHEY and CDR2 SMNVEV (reference sequence). Trimming shortened V by 5 bases and J by 7 bases, and 18 bases separated the two germline ends. The CDR3 loop spans 14 amino acids.

CDR3 bases: TGTGCCAGCAGCGTAGAGGCTAGCGGGACCTACTACGAGCAGTACTTC. The encoded protein is CASSVEASGTYYEQYF. The genes are TRBV9 and TRBJ2-7; 9 bases map to TRBD2. The CDR3 loop spans 16 amino acids. V gave up 0 bases and J gave up 3 bases; unmatched junction bases: 7. Germline V gene lookup returns CDR1 SGDLS and CDR2 YYNGEE.

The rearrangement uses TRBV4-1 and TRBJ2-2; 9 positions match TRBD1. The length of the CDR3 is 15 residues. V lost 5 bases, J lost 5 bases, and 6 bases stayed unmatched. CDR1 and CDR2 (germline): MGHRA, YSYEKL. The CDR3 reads CASSAPGTGTGELFF. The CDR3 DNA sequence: TGCGCCAGCAGCGCCCCCGGGACAGGGACCGGGGAGCTGTTTTTT.

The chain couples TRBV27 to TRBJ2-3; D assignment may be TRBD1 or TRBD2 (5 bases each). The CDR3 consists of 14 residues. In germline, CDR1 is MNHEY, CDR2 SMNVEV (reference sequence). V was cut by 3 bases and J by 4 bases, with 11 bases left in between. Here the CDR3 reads CASSFKGTSDTQYF. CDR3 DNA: TGTGCCAGCAGTTTTAAAGGGACCTCAGATACGCAGTATTTT.

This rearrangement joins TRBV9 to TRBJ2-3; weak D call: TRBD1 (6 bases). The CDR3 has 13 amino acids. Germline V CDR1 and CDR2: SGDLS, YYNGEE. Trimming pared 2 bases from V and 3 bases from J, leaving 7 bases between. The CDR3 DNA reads TGTGCCAGCAGCGTGAGGGGGACAGATACGCAGTATTTT. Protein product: CASSVRGTDTQYF.

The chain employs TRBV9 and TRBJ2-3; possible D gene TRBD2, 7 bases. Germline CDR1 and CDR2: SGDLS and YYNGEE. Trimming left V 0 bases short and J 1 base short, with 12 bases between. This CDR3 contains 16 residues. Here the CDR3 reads CASSVEGGTRTDTQYF. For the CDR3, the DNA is TGTGCCAGCAGCGTAGAGGGGGGGACTCGCACAGATACGCAGTATTTT.

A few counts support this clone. The CDR3: CASSSIRGYNEQFF. As DNA, the CDR3 is TGTGCCAGCAGCTCAATCAGGGGCTACAATGAGCAGTTCTTC. This rearrangement joins TRBV11-2 to TRBJ2-1; TRBD1 is a possible D gene (6 bases). Trimming cost V 4 bases and J 3 bases, with 10 bases left between them. From germline, CDR1 is SGHAT and CDR2 FQNNGV. The CDR3 runs to 14 residues. Combining the CDR3 with reference TRBV11-2 and TRBJ2-1 gives the whole variable domain EAGVAQSPRYKIIEKRQSVAFWCNPISGHATLYWYQQILGQGPKLLIQFQNNGVVDDSQLPKDRFSAERLKGVDSTLKIQPAKLEDSAVYLCASSSIRGYNEQFFGPGTRLTVL.

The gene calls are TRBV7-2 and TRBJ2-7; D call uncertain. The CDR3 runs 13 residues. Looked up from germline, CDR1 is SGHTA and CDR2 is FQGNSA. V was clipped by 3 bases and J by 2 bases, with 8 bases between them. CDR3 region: CASSLIGTYEQYF. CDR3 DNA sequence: TGTGCCAGCAGCTTGATAGGAACCTACGAGCAGTACTTC.

The CDR3 reads CASSYGTGGQPQHF. The CDR3, as DNA: TGTGCCAGCAGTTATGGGACAGGGGGGCAGCCCCAGCATTTT. The chain uses TRBV28 and TRBJ1-5; 11 bases match TRBD1. The V gene end was trimmed by 4 bases and the J gene end by 7 bases; junction bases not matched to a gene: 3. This CDR3 has 14 amino acids. Germline V gene data show CDR1 as MDHEN and CDR2 as SYDVKM.

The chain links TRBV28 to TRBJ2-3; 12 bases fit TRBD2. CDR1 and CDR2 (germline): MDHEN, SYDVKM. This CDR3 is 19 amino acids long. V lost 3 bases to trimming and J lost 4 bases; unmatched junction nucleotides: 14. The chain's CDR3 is CASSFGRKTSGRTPDTQYF. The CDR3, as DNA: TGTGCCAGCAGTTTTGGACGGAAAACTAGCGGGAGGACCCCAGATACGCAGTATTTT.

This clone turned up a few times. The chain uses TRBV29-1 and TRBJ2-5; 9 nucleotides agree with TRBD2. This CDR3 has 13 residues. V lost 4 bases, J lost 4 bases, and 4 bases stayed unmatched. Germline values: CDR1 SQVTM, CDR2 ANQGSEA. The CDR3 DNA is TGCAGCGTTGGCGGGAGGGCCGCAGAGACCCAGTACTTC. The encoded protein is CSVGGRAAETQYF. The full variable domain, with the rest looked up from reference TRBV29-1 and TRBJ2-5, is SAVISQKPSRDICQRGTSLTIQCQVDSQVTMMFWYRQQPGQSLTLIATANQGSEATYESGFVIDKFPISRPNLTFSTLTVSNMSPEDSSIYLCSVGGRAAETQYFGPGTRLLVL.

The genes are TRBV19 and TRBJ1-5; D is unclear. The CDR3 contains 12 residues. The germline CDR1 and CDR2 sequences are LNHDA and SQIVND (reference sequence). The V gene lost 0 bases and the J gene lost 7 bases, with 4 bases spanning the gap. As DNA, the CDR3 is TGTGCCAGTAGTATAGATCTCCAGCCCCAGCATTTT. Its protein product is CASSIDLQPQHF.

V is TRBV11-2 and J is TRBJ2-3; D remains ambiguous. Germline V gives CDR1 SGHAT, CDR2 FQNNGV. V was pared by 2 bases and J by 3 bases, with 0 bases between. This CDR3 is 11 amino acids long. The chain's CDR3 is CASSLTDTQYF. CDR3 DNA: TGTGCCAGCAGCTTAACAGATACGCAGTATTTT.

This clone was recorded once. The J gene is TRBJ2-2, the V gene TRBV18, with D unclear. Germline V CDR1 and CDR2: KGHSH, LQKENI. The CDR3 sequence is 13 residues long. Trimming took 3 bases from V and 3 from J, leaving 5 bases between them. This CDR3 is CASSPEYTGELFF. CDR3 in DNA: TGTGCCAGCTCACCTGAGTACACCGGGGAGCTGTTTTTT.

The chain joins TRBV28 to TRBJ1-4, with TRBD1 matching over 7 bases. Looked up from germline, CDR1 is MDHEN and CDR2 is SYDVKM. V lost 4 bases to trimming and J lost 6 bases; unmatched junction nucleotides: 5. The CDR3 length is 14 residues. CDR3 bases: TGTGCCAGCAGTTATGGGACAGCTGATGAAAAACTGTTTTTT. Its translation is CASSYGTADEKLFF.

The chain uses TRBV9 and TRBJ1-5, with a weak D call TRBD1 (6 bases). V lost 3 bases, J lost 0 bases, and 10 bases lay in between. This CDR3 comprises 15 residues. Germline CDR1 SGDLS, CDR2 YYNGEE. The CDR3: CASSDGGHSNQPQHF. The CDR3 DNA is TGTGCCAGCAGCGACGGGGGCCATAGCAATCAGCCCCAGCATTTT. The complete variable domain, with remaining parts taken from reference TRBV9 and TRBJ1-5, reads DSGVTQTPKHLITATGQRVTLRCSPRSGDLSVYWYQQSLDQGLQFLIQYYNGEERAKGNILERFSAQQFPDLHSELNLSSLELGDSALYFCASSDGGHSNQPQHFGDGTRLSIL.

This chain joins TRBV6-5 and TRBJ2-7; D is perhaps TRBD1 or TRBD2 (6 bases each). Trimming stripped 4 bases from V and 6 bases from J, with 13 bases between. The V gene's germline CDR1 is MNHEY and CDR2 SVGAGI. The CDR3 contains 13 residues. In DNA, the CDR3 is TGTGCCAGCAGTTCCCTAGAGGGGGGCGAGCAGTACTTC. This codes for CASSSLEGGEQYF.

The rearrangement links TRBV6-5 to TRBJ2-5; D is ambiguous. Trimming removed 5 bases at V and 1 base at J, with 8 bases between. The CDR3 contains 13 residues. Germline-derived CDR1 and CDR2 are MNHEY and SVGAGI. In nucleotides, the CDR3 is TGTGCCAGCAGTCTACGGATCCAAGAGACCCAGTACTTC. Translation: CASSLRIQETQYF.

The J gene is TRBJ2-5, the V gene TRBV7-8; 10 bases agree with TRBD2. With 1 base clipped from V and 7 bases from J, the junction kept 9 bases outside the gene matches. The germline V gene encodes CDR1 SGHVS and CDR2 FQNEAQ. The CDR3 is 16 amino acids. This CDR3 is CASSLGEREGGGTQYF. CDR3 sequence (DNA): TGTGCCAGCAGCTTAGGAGAGCGGGAGGGTGGGGGGACCCAGTACTTC.

CDR3 sequence: CASSWTGSEEQYF. The CDR3 nucleotides are TGTGCCAGCAGCTGGACAGGCAGTGAGGAGCAGTACTTC. The J gene is TRBJ2-7, the V gene TRBV7-3; TRBD1 matches 7 bases. Germline CDR1 SGHTA, CDR2 FQGTGA. CDR3 length equals 13 residues. V was clipped by 4 bases and J by 7 bases; unmatched bases: 7.